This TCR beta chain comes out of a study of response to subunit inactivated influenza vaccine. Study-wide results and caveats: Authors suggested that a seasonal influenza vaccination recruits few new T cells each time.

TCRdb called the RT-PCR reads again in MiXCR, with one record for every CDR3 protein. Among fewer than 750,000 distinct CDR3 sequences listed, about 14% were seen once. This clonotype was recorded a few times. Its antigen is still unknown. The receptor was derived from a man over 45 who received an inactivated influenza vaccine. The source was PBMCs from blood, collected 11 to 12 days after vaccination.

Here the CDR3 DNA reads TGTGCCACCAGCCCCAGGAGAGGGAGAGCTTTCTTT. This sequence encodes CATSPRRGRAFF. The gene calls are TRBV15 and TRBJ1-1; D is ambiguous. CDR3 length equals 12 residues. CDR1 is LNHNV, CDR2 YYDKDF, per germline (reference sequence). V was pared by 5 bases and J by 10 bases, with 14 bases between.